This TCR beta chain was identified in a study of control samples from healthy donors and cancer patients. Sequencing was performed with immunoSEQ multiplex PCR; in TCRdb, only in-frame clones are kept and a portion is missing. The data hold under 85,000 clones, with 93% observed a single time. This receptor was taken from a middle-aged woman with lung cancer. Sequencing used PBMCs.

The DNA for the CDR3 is TGTGCCAGCAGCTTAGTAAGCCGGGGGGCCCCGACCTACGAGCAGTACTTC. The encoded protein is CASSLVSRGAPTYEQYF. The chain carries TRBV11-2 and TRBJ2-7; D is perhaps TRBD2 (7 bases). Germline-derived CDR1 and CDR2 are SGHAT and FQNNGV. There are 17 residues in the CDR3. V was clipped by 1 base and J by 2 bases, with 18 bases between them.